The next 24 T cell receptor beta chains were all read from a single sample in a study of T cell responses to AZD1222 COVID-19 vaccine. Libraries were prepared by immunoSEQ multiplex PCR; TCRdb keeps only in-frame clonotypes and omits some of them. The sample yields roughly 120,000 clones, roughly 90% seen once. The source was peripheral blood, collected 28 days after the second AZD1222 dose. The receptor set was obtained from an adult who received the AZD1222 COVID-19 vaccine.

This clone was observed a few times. As DNA, the CDR3 is TGTGCCAGTAGTATGCGAGGGACTAATGAAAAACTGTTTTTT. This encodes CASSMRGTNEKLFF. The chain carries TRBV19 and TRBJ1-4; unclear D gene. Per the germline V gene, CDR1 is LNHDA and CDR2 is SQIVND (reference sequence). The germline V and J ends were trimmed by 3 bases and 2 bases, with 7 bases remaining between them. CDR3 size: 14 residues. The whole variable domain, remainder taken from reference TRBV19 and TRBJ1-4, is DGGITQSPKYLFRKEGQNVTLSCEQNLNHDAMYWYRQDPGQGLRLIYYSQIVNDFQKGDIAEGYSVSREKKESFPLTVTSAQKNPTAFYLCASSMRGTNEKLFFGSGTQLSVL.

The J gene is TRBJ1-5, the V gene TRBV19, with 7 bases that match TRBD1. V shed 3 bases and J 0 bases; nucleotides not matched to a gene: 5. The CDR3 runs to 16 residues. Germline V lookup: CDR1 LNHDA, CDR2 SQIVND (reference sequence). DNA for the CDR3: TGTGCCAGTAGTATTTCAGGGGGGGATAGCAATCAGCCCCAGCATTTT. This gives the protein CASSISGGDSNQPQHF.

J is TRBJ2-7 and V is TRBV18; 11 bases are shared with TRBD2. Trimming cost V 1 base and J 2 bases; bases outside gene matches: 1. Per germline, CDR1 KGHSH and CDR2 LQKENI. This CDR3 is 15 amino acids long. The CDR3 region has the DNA TGTGCCAGCTCACCACTAGCGGGAGGGACCTACGAGCAGTACTTC. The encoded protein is CASSPLAGGTYEQYF.

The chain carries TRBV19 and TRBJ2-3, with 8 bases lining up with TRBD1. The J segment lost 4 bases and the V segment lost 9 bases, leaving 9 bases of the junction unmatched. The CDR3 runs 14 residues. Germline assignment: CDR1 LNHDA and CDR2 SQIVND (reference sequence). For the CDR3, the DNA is TGTGCCAGCAAGCCCGGACAGGGACCAGATACGCAGTATTTT. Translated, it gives CASKPGQGPDTQYF.

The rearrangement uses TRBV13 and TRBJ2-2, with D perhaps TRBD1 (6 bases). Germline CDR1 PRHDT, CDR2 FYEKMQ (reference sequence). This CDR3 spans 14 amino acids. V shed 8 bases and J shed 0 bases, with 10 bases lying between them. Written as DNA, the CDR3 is TGTGCCAGCGGCAGGACAGCGAACACCGGGGAGCTGTTTTTT. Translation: CASGRTANTGELFF.

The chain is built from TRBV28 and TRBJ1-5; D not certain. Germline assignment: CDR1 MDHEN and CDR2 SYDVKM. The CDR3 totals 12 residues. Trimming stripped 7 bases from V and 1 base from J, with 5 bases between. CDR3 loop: CASNRSNQPQHF. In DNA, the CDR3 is TGTGCCAGCAACCGAAGCAATCAGCCCCAGCATTTT.

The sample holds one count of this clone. The CDR3 here is CASSLSVTGNTIYF. The CDR3 nucleotides are TGTGCCAGCAGCTTGTCCGTAACTGGAAACACCATATATTTT. This rearrangement joins TRBV5-5 to TRBJ1-3; D gene ambiguous. This CDR3 is 14 amino acids long. The germline CDR1 and CDR2 sequences are SGHKS and YYEKEE (reference sequence). Trimming took off 1 base at V and 2 bases at J, with 7 bases between the two ends. Together with reference TRBV5-5 and TRBJ1-3, the CDR3 gives the full variable domain: DAGVTQSPTHLIKTRGQQVTLRCSPISGHKSVSWYQQVLGQGPQFIFQYYEKEERGRGNFPDRFSARQFPNYSSELNVNALLLGDSALYLCASSLSVTGNTIYFGEGSWLTVV.

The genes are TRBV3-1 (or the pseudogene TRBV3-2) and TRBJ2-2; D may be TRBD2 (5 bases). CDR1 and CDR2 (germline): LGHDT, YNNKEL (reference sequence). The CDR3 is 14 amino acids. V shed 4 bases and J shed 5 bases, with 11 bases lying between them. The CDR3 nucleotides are TGTGCCAGCAGCCCGGAGTGGGAGACCGGGGAGCTGTTTTTT. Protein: CASSPEWETGELFF.

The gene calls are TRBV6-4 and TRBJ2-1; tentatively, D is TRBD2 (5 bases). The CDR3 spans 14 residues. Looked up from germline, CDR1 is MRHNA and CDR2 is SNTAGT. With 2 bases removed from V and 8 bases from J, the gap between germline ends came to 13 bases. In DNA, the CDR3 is TGTGCCAGCAGTGACCAAGGACTTTTTGATGAGCAGTTCTTC. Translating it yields CASSDQGLFDEQFF.

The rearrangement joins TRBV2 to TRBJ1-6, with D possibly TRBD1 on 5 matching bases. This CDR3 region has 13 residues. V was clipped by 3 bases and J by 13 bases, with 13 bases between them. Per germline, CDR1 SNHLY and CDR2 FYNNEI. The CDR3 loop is CASSEDRGSPLHF. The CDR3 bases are TGTGCCAGCAGTGAGGATCGGGGCTCCCCCCTCCACTTT.

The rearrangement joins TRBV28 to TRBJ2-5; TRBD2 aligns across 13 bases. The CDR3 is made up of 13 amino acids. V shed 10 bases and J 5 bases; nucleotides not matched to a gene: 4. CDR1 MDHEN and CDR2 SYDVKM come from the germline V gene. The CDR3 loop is CAIGLAGVETQYF. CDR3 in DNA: TGTGCCATCGGACTAGCGGGGGTTGAGACCCAGTACTTC.

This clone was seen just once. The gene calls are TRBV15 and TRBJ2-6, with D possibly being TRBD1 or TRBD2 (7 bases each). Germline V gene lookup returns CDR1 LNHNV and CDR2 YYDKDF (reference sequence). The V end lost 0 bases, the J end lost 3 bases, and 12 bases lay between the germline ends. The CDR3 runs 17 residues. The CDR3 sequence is CATSREGGGYGANVLTF. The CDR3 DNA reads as TGTGCCACCAGCAGAGAGGGAGGGGGCTATGGGGCCAACGTCCTGACTTTC.

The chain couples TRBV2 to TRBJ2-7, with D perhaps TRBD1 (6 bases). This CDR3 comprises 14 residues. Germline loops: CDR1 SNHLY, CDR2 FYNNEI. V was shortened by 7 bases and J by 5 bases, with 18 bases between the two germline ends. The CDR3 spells CASMATGPRDEQYF. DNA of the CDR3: TGTGCCAGCATGGCGACAGGCCCTCGGGACGAGCAGTACTTC.

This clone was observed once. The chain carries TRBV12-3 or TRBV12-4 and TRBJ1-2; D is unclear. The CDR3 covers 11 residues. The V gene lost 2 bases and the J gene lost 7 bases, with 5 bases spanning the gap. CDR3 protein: CASSLRGGYTF. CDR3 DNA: TGTGCCAGCAGTTTACGGGGTGGCTACACCTTC.

Here the CDR3 DNA reads TGTGCCAGTACTCAGCAGGGAGGGCCCTATGGCTACACCTTC. Translating it yields CASTQQGGPYGYTF. This chain uses TRBV19 with TRBJ1-2; D may be TRBD1 (5 bases). From germline, CDR1 is LNHDA and CDR2 SQIVND (reference sequence). V was pared by 7 bases and J by 4 bases, with 16 bases between. CDR3 length: 14 amino acids.

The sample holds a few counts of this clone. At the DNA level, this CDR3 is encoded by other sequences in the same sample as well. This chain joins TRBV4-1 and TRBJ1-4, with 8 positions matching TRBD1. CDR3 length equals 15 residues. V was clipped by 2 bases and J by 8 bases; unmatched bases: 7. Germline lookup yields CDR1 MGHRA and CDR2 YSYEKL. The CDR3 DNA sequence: TGCGCCAGCAGCCAACCGGACAGGGAGGGCGAAAAACTGTTTTTT. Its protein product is CASSQPDREGEKLFF.

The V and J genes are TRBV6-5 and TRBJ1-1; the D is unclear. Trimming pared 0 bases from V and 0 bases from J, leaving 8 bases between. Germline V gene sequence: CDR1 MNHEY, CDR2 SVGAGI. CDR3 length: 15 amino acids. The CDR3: CASSYSVGVNTEAFF. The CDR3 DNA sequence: TGTGCCAGCAGTTACTCGGTTGGGGTGAACACTGAAGCTTTCTTT.

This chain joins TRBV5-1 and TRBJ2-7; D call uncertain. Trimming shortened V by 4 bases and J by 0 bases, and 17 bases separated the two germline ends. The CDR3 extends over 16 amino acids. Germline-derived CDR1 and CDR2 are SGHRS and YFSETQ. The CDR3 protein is CASSPSGRTGSYEQYF. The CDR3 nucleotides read TGCGCCAGCAGCCCCTCCGGACGGACCGGCTCCTACGAGCAGTACTTC.

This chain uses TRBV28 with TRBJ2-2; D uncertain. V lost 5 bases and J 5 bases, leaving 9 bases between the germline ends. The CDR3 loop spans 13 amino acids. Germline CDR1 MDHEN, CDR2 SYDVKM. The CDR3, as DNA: TGTGCCAGCAGTCCCTCCCTTACCGGGGAGCTGTTTTTT. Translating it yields CASSPSLTGELFF.

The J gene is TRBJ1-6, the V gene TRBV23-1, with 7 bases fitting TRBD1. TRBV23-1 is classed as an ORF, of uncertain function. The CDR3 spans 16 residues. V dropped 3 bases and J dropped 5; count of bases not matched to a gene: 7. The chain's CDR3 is CASSHLRTGDNSPLHF. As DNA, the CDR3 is TGCGCCAGCAGTCACCTTCGGACAGGAGATAATTCACCCCTCCACTTT.

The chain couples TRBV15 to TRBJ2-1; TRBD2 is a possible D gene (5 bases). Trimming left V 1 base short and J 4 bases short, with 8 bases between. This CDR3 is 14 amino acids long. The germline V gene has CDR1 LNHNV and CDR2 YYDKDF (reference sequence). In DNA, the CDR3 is TGTGCCACCAGCAGAGGGGGAGATTACAATGAGCAGTTCTTC. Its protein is CATSRGGDYNEQFF.

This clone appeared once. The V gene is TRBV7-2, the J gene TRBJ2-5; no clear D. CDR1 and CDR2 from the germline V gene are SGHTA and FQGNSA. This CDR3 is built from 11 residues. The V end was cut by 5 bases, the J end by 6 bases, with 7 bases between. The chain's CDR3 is CASSQVQTQYF. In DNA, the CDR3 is TGTGCCAGCAGCCAGGTGCAGACCCAGTACTTC.

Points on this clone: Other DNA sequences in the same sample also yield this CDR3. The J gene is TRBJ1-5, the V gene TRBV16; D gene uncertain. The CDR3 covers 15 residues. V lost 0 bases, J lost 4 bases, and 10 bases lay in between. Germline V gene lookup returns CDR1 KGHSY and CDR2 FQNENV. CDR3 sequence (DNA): TGTGCCAGCAGCCAATCTGGGCAGGCGAATCAGCCCCAGCATTTT. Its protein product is CASSQSGQANQPQHF.

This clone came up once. The CDR3 sequence: CASTSGVDTQYF. The CDR3 DNA reads TGTGCCAGCACCTCGGGGGTAGATACGCAGTATTTT. The V and J genes are TRBV11-2 and TRBJ2-3, with TRBD2 as a possible D gene (6 bases). CDR1 SGHAT and CDR2 FQNNGV come from the germline V gene. The CDR3 covers 12 residues. V lost 7 bases and J 5 bases, leaving 10 bases between the germline ends.